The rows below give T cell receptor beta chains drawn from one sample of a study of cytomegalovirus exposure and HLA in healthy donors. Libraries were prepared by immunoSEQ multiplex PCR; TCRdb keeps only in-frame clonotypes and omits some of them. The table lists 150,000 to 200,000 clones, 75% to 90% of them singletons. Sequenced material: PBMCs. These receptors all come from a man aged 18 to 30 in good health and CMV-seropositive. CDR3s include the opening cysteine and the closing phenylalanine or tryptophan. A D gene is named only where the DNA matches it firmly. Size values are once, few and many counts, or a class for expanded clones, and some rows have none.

CDR3aa: CASSIQVNTEAFF
CDR3nt: TGTGCCAGTAGTATACAGGTGAACACTGAAGCTTTCTTT
j_gene: TRBJ1-1
v_gene: TRBV19
abundance: NA
d_gene: NA

CDR3aa: CASGPRETQYF
CDR3nt: TGTGCCAGCGGGCCCCGCGAGACCCAGTACTTC
j_gene: TRBJ2-5
v_gene: TRBV2
abundance: NA
d_gene: NA

CDR3aa: CASSIVGAGMGEQFF
CDR3nt: TGTGCCAGTAGTATAGTTGGGGCAGGGATGGGTGAGCAGTTCTTC
j_gene: TRBJ2-1
v_gene: TRBV19
abundance: NA
d_gene: NA

CDR3aa: CASSGPKLQGQDTQYF
CDR3nt: TGCGCCAGCAGCGGACCAAAACTACAGGGTCAGGATACGCAGTATTTT
j_gene: TRBJ2-3
v_gene: TRBV4-1
abundance: NA
d_gene: NA

CDR3aa: CASSSGSHSNQPQHF
CDR3nt: TGTGCCAGCAGTTCAGGGTCACATAGCAATCAGCCCCAGCATTTT
j_gene: TRBJ1-5
v_gene: TRBV6-5
abundance: NA
d_gene: NA

CDR3aa: CASSILGQRSKNIQYF
CDR3nt: TGTGCCAGTAGTATCCTTGGACAGCGTAGCAAAAACATTCAGTACTTC
j_gene: TRBJ2-4
v_gene: TRBV19
abundance: NA
d_gene: NA

CDR3aa: CASSRQPGQATYEQYF
CDR3nt: TGTGCCAGTAGTAGGCAACCGGGACAGGCGACCTACGAGCAGTACTTC
j_gene: TRBJ2-7
v_gene: TRBV19
abundance: NA
d_gene: TRBD1

CDR3aa: CASSSATLLSEQYF
CDR3nt: TGTGCCAGCAGCTCAGCTACCCTACTATCCGAGCAGTACTTC
j_gene: TRBJ2-7
v_gene: TRBV7-2
abundance: few
d_gene: NA

CDR3aa: CAWSVLEGTGSFNEQFF
CDR3nt: TGTGCCTGGAGTGTACTAGAGGGGACAGGGTCGTTCAATGAGCAGTTCTTC
j_gene: TRBJ2-1
v_gene: TRBV30
abundance: NA
d_gene: TRBD1

CDR3aa: CASRLGLAGPDTQYF
CDR3nt: TGTGCCAGCAGGTTAGGACTAGCGGGACCAGATACGCAGTATTTT
j_gene: TRBJ2-3
v_gene: TRBV5-4
abundance: few
d_gene: TRBD2

CDR3aa: CASSLEGGQGGQPQHF
CDR3nt: TGTGCCAGCAGCTTAGAGGGTGGTCAGGGGGGTCAGCCCCAGCATTTT
j_gene: TRBJ1-5
v_gene: TRBV7-2
abundance: once
d_gene: TRBD1

CDR3aa: CASSQQGDYGYTF
CDR3nt: TGTGCCAGCAGCCAACAGGGGGACTATGGCTACACCTTC
j_gene: TRBJ1-2
v_gene: TRBV9
abundance: NA
d_gene: TRBD1

CDR3aa: CASSASGRARSHEQYF
CDR3nt: TGTGCCAGCAGTGCCAGCGGGAGGGCCAGGAGCCACGAGCAGTACTTC
j_gene: TRBJ2-7
v_gene: TRBV9
abundance: NA
d_gene: TRBD2

CDR3aa: CASSVVVSASGTDTQYF
CDR3nt: TGTGCCAGCAGCGTAGTAGTATCGGCTAGCGGCACAGATACGCAGTATTTT
j_gene: TRBJ2-3
v_gene: TRBV9
abundance: once
d_gene: NA